A selection of T cell receptor beta chains follows, all from one sample in a study of blood T cell repertoires in COVID-19. Profiling relied on immunoSEQ multiplex PCR, and the TCRdb table lists in-frame clones only, not all of them. The data show a few hundred thousand clones, just under 85% seen once. The source material was peripheral blood. The receptors originated from a man at least 80 years old with acute or convalescent COVID-19. CDR3s include the opening cysteine and the closing phenylalanine or tryptophan.

>TRBV7-9|TRBJ1-6
CASSLGTGGSPLHF
>TRBV5-6|TRBJ2-2
CASSLKPHRKITGELFF
>TRBV10-1|TRBJ1-5
CASSESKQGESQPQHF
>TRBV5-4|TRBJ1-2
CASSLEGQGYPRGYTF
>TRBV4-2|TRBJ2-1
CASSPDNNEQFF
>TRBV3-1/TRBV3-2|TRBJ1-2
CASSQEPGRGGGYTF
>TRBV30|TRBJ1-2
CAWSGQGAGYGYTF
>TRBV7-2|TRBJ1-2
CASSLQEGLYGYTF
>TRBV18|TRBJ1-5
CASSADYLIGQPQHF
>TRBV19|TRBJ2-7
CASSRTPLSSYEQYF
>TRBV18|TRBJ1-2
CASSPDGNYGYTF
>TRBV5-4|TRBJ2-7
CASSLGGRGAYEQYF
>TRBV10-2|TRBJ2-2
CASRRLGTSGGGSTGELFF
>TRBV18|TRBJ2-1
CASSPEGNKDSAQFF
>TRBV7-3|TRBJ2-2
CASSVERNTGELFF
>TRBV19|TRBJ2-3
CASKVGGADTQYF
>TRBV9|TRBJ1-2
CASSAQDRGLYGYTF
>TRBV6-1|TRBJ2-2
CASSEALAGGSNTGELFF
>TRBV14|TRBJ1-3
CASSQERVRDIGNTIYF
>TRBV7-9|TRBJ2-1
CASEGQRSYNEQFF
>TRBV5-1|TRBJ1-4
CASSLQGLSEKLFF